One TCR beta chain is described in this entry. Germline V gives CDR1 KGHSH, CDR2 LQKENI. V shed 4 bases, J shed 4 bases, and the junction held 10 bases outside the gene matches. The CDR3 sequence is 17 residues long. Per the original methods: Estimation of nucleated cell counts relied on the amplification of reference gene primers. This table comes from immunoSEQ multiplex PCR, and its TCRdb copy is limited to in-frame clones, with some not included. V, J and clone size were drawn from that table, and D and trimming were deduced from the DNA. The data contain about 270,000 clones, around 81% of them singletons. This record comes from a study of blood T cell repertoires in COVID-19. Study background: Whether acute or convalescent, the COVID-19 samples came from the United States, Italy and Spain. Sources were T cells, B-cell-depleted T cells, or PBMCs; the material itself was cDNA or gDNA.

Sequencing used peripheral blood. The chain has TRBV18 and TRBJ2-1; 10 nucleotides line up with TRBD1. The clonotype originates from a woman aged 55-69 years with active or convalescent COVID-19. The CDR3 here is CASSLLPGQGLYNEQFF. In DNA, the CDR3 is TGTGCCAGCTCACTTTTACCGGGACAGGGGCTTTACAATGAGCAGTTCTTC.